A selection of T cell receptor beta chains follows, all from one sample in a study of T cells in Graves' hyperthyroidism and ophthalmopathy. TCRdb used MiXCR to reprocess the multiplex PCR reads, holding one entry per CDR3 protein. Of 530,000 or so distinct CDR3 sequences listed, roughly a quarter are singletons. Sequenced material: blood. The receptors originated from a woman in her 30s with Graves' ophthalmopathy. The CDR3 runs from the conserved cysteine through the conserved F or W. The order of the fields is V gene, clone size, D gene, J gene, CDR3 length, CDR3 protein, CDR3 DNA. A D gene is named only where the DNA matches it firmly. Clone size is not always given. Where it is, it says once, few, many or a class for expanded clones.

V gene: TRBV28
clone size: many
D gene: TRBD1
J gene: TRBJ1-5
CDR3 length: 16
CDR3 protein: CASSRAGQGDGQPQHF
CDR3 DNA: TGTGCCAGCAGCCGGGCGGGACAGGGGGACGGTCAGCCCCAGCATTTT

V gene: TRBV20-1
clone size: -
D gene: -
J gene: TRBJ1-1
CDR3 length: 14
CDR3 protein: CSATRVGKAQGAFF
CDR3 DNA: TGCAGTGCTACGAGGGTGGGGAAAGCCCAGGGGGCTTTCTTT

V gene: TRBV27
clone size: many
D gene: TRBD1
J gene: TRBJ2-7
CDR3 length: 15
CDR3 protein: CASSAVRDRSYEQYF
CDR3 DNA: TGTGCCAGCAGTGCCGTCCGGGACAGATCCTACGAGCAGTACTTC

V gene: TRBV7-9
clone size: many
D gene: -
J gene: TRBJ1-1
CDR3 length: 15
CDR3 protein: CASSPLSAPDTEAFF
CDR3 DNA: TGTGCCAGCAGCCCCCTTTCCGCACCGGACACTGAAGCTTTCTTT

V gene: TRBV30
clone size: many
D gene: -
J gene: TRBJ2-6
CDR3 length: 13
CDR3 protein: CASDPSGANVLTF
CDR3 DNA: TGTGCCTCGGACCCGTCTGGGGCCAACGTCCTGACTTTC

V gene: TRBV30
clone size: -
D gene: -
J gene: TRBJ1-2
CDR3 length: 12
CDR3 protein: CAWSTGPPGHAF
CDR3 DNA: TGTGCCTGGAGTACAGGCCCTCCGGGTCACGCCTTC

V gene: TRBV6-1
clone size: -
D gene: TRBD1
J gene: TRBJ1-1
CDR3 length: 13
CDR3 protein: CASSPGTANEAFF
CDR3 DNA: TGTGCCAGCAGTCCGGGGACAGCCAATGAAGCTTTCTTT

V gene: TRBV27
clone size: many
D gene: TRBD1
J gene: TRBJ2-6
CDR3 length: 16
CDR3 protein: CASTRTGWTGANVLTF
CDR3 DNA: TGTGCCAGCACAAGGACAGGGTGGACTGGGGCCAACGTCCTGACTTTC

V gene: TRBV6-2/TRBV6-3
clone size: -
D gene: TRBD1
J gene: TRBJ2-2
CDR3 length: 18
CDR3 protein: CASRPATGTGADTGELFF
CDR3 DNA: TGTGCCAGCAGACCGGCTACCGGGACAGGGGCGGACACCGGGGAGCTGTTTTTT

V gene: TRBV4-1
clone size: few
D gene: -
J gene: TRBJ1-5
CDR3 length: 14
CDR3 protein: CASSQEDGYQPQHF
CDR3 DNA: TGCGCCAGCAGCCAAGAAGATGGCTATCAGCCCCAGCATTTT

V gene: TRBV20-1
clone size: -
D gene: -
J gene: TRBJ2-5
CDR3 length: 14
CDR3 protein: CSASHGDQLETQYF
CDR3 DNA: TGCAGTGCTAGTCATGGGGATCAGTTGGAGACCCAGTACTTC

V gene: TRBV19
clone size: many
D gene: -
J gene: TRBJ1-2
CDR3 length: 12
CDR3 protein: CASTLTDYGYTF
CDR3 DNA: TGTGCCAGTACCTTGACAGACTATGGCTACACCTTC

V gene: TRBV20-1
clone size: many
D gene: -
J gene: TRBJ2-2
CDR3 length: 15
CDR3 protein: CSARGPPENTGELFF
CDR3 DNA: TGCAGTGCTAGAGGTCCCCCAGAGAACACCGGGGAGCTGTTTTTT

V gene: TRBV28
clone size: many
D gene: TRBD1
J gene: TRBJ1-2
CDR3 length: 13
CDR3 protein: CASSRGRDRGYTF
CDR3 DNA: TGTGCCAGCAGCAGGGGGCGGGATCGGGGCTACACCTTC

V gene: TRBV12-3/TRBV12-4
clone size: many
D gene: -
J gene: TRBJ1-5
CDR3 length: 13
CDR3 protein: CASSSWASQPQHF
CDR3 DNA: TGTGCCAGCAGTAGCTGGGCCTCTCAGCCCCAGCATTTT

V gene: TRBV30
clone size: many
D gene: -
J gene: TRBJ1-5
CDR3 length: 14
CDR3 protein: CAWSVDRGNQPQHF
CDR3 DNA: TGTGCCTGGAGTGTAGATCGAGGGAATCAGCCCCAGCATTTT

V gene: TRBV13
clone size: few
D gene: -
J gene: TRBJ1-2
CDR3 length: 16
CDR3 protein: CASSDSPQGRGYGYTF
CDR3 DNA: TGTGCCAGCAGCGACTCGCCCCAGGGGAGAGGGTATGGCTACACCTTC

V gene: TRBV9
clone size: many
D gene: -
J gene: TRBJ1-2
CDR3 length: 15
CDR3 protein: CASSAPTHTTYGYTF
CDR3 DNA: TGTGCCAGCAGCGCTCCGACACATACTACCTATGGCTACACCTTC

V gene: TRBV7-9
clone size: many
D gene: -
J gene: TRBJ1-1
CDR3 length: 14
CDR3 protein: CASSLVGGNTEAFF
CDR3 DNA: TGTGCCAGCAGCTTGGTGGGGGGCAACACTGAAGCTTTCTTT

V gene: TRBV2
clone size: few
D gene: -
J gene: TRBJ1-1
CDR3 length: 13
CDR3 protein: CASSADPNTEAFF
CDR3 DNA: TGTGCCAGCAGTGCTGACCCGAACACTGAAGCTTTCTTT

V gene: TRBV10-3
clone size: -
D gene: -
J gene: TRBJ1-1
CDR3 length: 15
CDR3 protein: CAISEYQPVNTEAFF
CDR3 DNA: TGTGCCATCAGTGAGTACCAGCCGGTGAACACTGAAGCTTTCTTT

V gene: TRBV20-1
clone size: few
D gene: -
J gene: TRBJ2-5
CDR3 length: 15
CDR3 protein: CSARVGGTYQETQYF
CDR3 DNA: TGCAGTGCTAGAGTAGGCGGGACCTACCAAGAGACCCAGTACTTC